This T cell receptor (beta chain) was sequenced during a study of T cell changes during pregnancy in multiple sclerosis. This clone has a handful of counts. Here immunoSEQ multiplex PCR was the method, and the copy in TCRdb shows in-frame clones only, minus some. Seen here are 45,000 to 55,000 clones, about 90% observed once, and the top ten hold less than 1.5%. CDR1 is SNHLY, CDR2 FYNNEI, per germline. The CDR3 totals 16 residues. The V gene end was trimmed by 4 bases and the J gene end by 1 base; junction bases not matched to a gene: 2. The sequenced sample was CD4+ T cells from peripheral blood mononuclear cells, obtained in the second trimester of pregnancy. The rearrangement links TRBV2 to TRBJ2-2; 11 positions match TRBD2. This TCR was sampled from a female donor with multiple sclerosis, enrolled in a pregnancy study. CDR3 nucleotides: TGTGCCAGCAGTGCAGGACTAGCGGGGAACACCGGGGAGCTGTTTTTT. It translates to CASSAGLAGNTGELFF.